Following are 27 T cell receptor beta chains from one sample sequenced in a study of blood T cell repertoires in COVID-19. The data were produced by immunoSEQ multiplex PCR, yet TCRdb's version contains in-frame clones alone and is incomplete. The profile shows about 220,000 clones, about 80% of them singletons. The sequenced sample consisted of PBMCs or T cells enriched from blood (not recorded which). The receptors shown here come from a woman between 40 and 50 years old with acute COVID-19.

This chain links TRBV2 with TRBJ1-1; no clear D. The germline gives CDR1 SNHLY, CDR2 FYNNEI. The CDR3 totals 13 residues. Trimming stripped 6 bases from V and 0 bases from J, with 8 bases between. The CDR3 sequence is CASSAQMNTEAFF. The CDR3, as DNA: TGTGCCAGCAGCGCTCAGATGAACACTGAAGCTTTCTTT.

This CDR3 is CASSPQTGVNTEAFF. In nucleotides, the CDR3 is TGTGCCAGTAGTCCGCAGACCGGGGTCAACACTGAAGCTTTCTTT. The chain couples TRBV19 to TRBJ1-1; D is ambiguous. Germline V lookup: CDR1 LNHDA, CDR2 SQIVND (reference sequence). V lost 5 bases and J 2 bases, leaving 15 bases between the germline ends. CDR3 length equals 15 residues.

The J gene is TRBJ2-3, the V gene TRBV11-2; a weak D match, TRBD1 (5 bases). The V and J ends lost 0 bases and 9 bases respectively, with 10 bases between them. The CDR3 sequence is 13 residues long. Germline V gene data show CDR1 as SGHAT and CDR2 as FQNNGV. This CDR3 is CASSLDRAQTQYF. The CDR3 DNA sequence: TGTGCCAGCAGCTTAGACAGGGCCCAGACGCAGTATTTT. The full variable domain, in which reference TRBV11-2 and TRBJ2-3 provide the parts outside the CDR3, is EAGVAQSPRYKIIEKRQSVAFWCNPISGHATLYWYQQILGQGPKLLIQFQNNGVVDDSQLPKDRFSAERLKGVDSTLKIQPAKLEDSAVYLCASSLDRAQTQYFGPGTRLTVL.

About this clone: No DNA is shown, since the ends of the CDR3 on it are uncertain; the CDR3 is the one TCRdb lists. V and J are TRBV5-6 and TRBJ2-3; the tabulated D call, TRBD1, remains unverified against the DNA. Germline V gene lookup returns CDR1 SGHDT and CDR2 YYEEEE. The CDR3 has 15 residues if both end residues are counted. CDR3 protein: CASSFGPGGTDTQYF.

CDR3 sequence: CASSPLGPNESSYNEQFF. The CDR3 DNA follows: TGTGCCAGCAGCCCCCTAGGCCCAAATGAGAGCTCCTACAATGAGCAGTTCTTC. The chain combines TRBV3-1 (or the pseudogene TRBV3-2) with TRBJ2-1; D is unresolved. The CDR3 loop spans 18 amino acids. Trimming took 4 bases from V and 0 from J, leaving 19 bases between them. CDR1 LGHDT and CDR2 YNNKEL come from the germline V gene (reference sequence).

The DNA of the CDR3 is TGTGCCAGCAGTTTAGGTCGGGGGATAGACGAGCAGTACTTC. Translation: CASSLGRGIDEQYF. The V and J genes are TRBV27 and TRBJ2-7, with a possible D match to TRBD2 (6 bases). The V and J ends lost 2 bases and 5 bases respectively, with 13 bases between them. The CDR3 is 14 amino acids. Per the germline V gene, CDR1 is MNHEY and CDR2 is SMNVEV (reference sequence).

This clone was found a few times. The chain is built from TRBV5-8 and TRBJ2-2; D possibly corresponds to TRBD2 (6 bases). Looked up from germline, CDR1 is SGHTS and CDR2 is YDEGEE. The CDR3 extends over 16 amino acids. The V gene lost 0 bases and the J gene lost 6 bases, with 15 bases spanning the gap. As DNA, the CDR3 is TGTGCCAGCAGCTTGGTGGCCAGGGCGGGGTCCGGGGAGCTGTTTTTT. This translates into CASSLVARAGSGELFF.

The J gene is TRBJ1-3, the V gene TRBV10-3, with 9 bases that match TRBD1. The V and J ends lost 5 bases and 3 bases, in that order; junction bases with no gene match: 5. This CDR3 has 15 amino acids. Germline lookup yields CDR1 ENHRY and CDR2 SYGVKD. The CDR3 region has the DNA TGTGCCATCAGTAAGGACAGGGGAGGTGGAAACACCATATATTTT. Its translation is CAISKDRGGGNTIYF.

This chain links TRBV6-5 with TRBJ2-3, with 8 positions matching TRBD2. Germline CDR1 is MNHEY and CDR2 is SVGAGI. The CDR3 consists of 15 residues. The V and J ends lost 8 bases and 3 bases, in that order; junction bases with no gene match: 10. In DNA form, the CDR3 reads TGTGCCAGCCATTACTCGGGAGGGGGGACAGATACGCAGTATTTT. It is translated as CASHYSGGGTDTQYF.

The count of this clone is one. This chain connects TRBV6-5 to TRBJ2-5; maybe TRBD2 (5 bases). The CDR3 loop spans 15 amino acids. Trimming shortened V by 0 bases and J by 5 bases, and 13 bases separated the two germline ends. Germline assignment: CDR1 MNHEY and CDR2 SVGAGI. The CDR3 region is CASSYSNRGWETQYF. Here the CDR3 DNA reads TGTGCCAGCAGTTACTCGAACCGAGGGTGGGAGACCCAGTACTTC.

This clone has ten or more counts. The CDR3 sequence is CASSLSASGSRYEQYF. In DNA form, the CDR3 reads TGTGCCAGCAGTTTATCGGCTAGCGGGAGTCGATACGAGCAGTACTTC. This chain links TRBV27 with TRBJ2-7; 10 bases fit TRBD2. The CDR3 is 16 residues long. V shed 0 bases, J shed 4 bases, and the junction held 6 bases outside the gene matches. Per the germline V gene, CDR1 is MNHEY and CDR2 is SMNVEV (reference sequence).

This clone has just a few counts. The rearrangement joins TRBV28 to TRBJ2-7; no definite D call. The V end was cut by 1 base, the J end by 9 bases, with 13 bases between. Germline V gene data show CDR1 as MDHEN and CDR2 as SYDVKM. The CDR3 contains 13 residues. CDR3 protein: CASSLSMGLPQYF. The CDR3, as DNA: TGTGCCAGCAGTTTATCTATGGGCCTGCCGCAGTACTTC. The full variable domain, with the rest looked up from reference TRBV28 and TRBJ2-7, is DVKVTQSSRYLVKRTGEKVFLECVQDMDHENMFWYRQDPGLGLRLIYFSYDVKMKEKGDIPEGYSVSREKKERFSLILESASTNQTSMYLCASSLSMGLPQYFGPGTRLTVT.

The V gene is TRBV30, the J gene TRBJ1-5; D may be TRBD1 (5 bases). Germline assignment: CDR1 GTSNPN and CDR2 SVGIG (reference sequence). Trimming removed 2 bases from V and 7 bases from J, with 12 bases in between. The CDR3 loop spans 13 amino acids. CDR3 nucleotides: TGTGCCTGGAGTAGTAGGGGCCAACAGCCCCAGCATTTT. It encodes CAWSSRGQQPQHF.

This clone turned up a few times. The chain recombines TRBV29-1 with TRBJ1-2; 7 nucleotides agree with TRBD1. V lost 6 bases and J lost 6; bases outside the gene matches: 10. Germline V gene data show CDR1 as SQVTM and CDR2 as ANQGSEA. This CDR3 is built from 13 residues. In nucleotides, the CDR3 is TGCAGCGTCGTAACAGGGGAAAGTGATGGCTACACCTTC. This gives the protein CSVVTGESDGYTF.

J is TRBJ1-5 and V is TRBV10-2; weak D call: TRBD1 (6 bases). CDR3 size: 13 residues. CDR1 WSHSY and CDR2 SAAADI come from the germline V gene. Trimming took 3 bases from V and 7 from J, leaving 10 bases between them. The CDR3 nucleotides read TGCGCCAGCAGTGAACAGGGAAAACAGCCCCAGCATTTT. Protein: CASSEQGKQPQHF.

This clone occurred once. The CDR3 region has the DNA TGTGCCAGTAGTATAGGGACAGTCGACACCGGGGAGCTGTTTTTT. Amino acids: CASSIGTVDTGELFF. This chain joins TRBV19 and TRBJ2-2, with D perhaps TRBD1 (6 bases). CDR1 and CDR2 (germline): LNHDA, SQIVND (reference sequence). The CDR3 has 15 amino acids. V gave up 1 base and J gave up 3 bases, with 9 bases separating them.

This clone showed up just a few times. The chain joins TRBV2 to TRBJ2-3, with 8 positions matching TRBD2. The V and J ends lost 6 bases and 1 base, in that order; junction bases with no gene match: 15. This CDR3 spans 18 amino acids. Germline V CDR1 and CDR2: SNHLY, FYNNEI. The CDR3 region has the DNA TGTGCCAGCAGCCACGACTTGCCGGGGGGGCCCGGCACAGATACGCAGTATTTT. Encoded protein: CASSHDLPGGPGTDTQYF.

The chain joins TRBV11-3 to TRBJ2-7; 8 bases map to TRBD1. Germline CDR1 SGHNT, CDR2 YENEEA. The CDR3 loop spans 13 amino acids. Trimming cost V 5 bases and J 7 bases; bases outside gene matches: 7. CDR3 loop: CASSRVTGGEQYF. The CDR3 nucleotides read TGTGCCAGCAGCCGTGTCACAGGGGGAGAGCAGTACTTC. Looking up the rest from reference TRBV11-3 and TRBJ2-7 gives the full variable domain: EAGVVQSPRYKIIEKKQPVAFWCNPISGHNTLYWYLQNLGQGPELLIRYENEEAVDDSQLPKDRFSAERLKGVDSTLKIQPAELGDSAVYLCASSRVTGGEQYFGPGTRLTVT.

V gene TRBV7-8 combines with J gene TRBJ2-5; D gene uncertain. CDR1 is SGHVS, CDR2 FQNEAQ, per germline. This CDR3 is 13 amino acids long. With 5 bases removed from V and 5 bases from J, the gap between germline ends came to 12 bases. This CDR3 is CASSPTLSETQYF. CDR3 in DNA: TGTGCCAGCAGCCCAACCCTGAGTGAGACCCAGTACTTC.

This sequence joins TRBV27 and TRBJ2-7; 11 bases are shared with TRBD2. The germline V gene has CDR1 MNHEY and CDR2 SMNVEV (reference sequence). This CDR3 spans 14 amino acids. V shed 5 bases and J 4 bases; nucleotides not matched to a gene: 4. The DNA of the CDR3 is TGTGCCAGCAGTCTAGCGGGGGGCGGTTACGAGCAGTACTTC. Translated, it gives CASSLAGGGYEQYF.

This clone has only a few counts. This chain links TRBV5-1 with TRBJ2-1; 8 bases map to TRBD2. Per the germline V gene, CDR1 is SGHRS and CDR2 is YFSETQ. The CDR3 has 17 residues. With V trimmed by 6 bases and J by 5 bases, 16 bases remained unmatched. CDR3 region: CASNWASGSPTNNEQFF. CDR3 nucleotide sequence: TGCGCCAGCAACTGGGCCAGCGGGAGTCCAACCAACAATGAGCAGTTCTTC.

This chain links TRBV5-4 with TRBJ1-4; possible D gene TRBD1, 6 bases. The CDR3 loop spans 13 amino acids. V was pared by 0 bases and J by 8 bases, with 8 bases between. Germline-derived CDR1 and CDR2 are SGHNT and YYREEE (reference sequence). CDR3 region: CASSLAGAEKLFF. DNA for the CDR3: TGTGCCAGCAGCTTGGCAGGGGCCGAAAAACTGTTTTTT.

The sample holds a few counts of this clone. This chain joins TRBV3-1 (or the pseudogene TRBV3-2) and TRBJ2-2; the D is unclear. The CDR3 runs to 13 residues. The germline gives CDR1 LGHDT, CDR2 YNNKEL (reference sequence). The V end was cut by 2 bases, the J end by 3 bases, with 4 bases between. CDR3 residues: CASSQSDTGELFF. CDR3 DNA: TGTGCCAGCAGCCAATCCGACACCGGGGAGCTGTTTTTT.

The chain combines TRBV10-3 with TRBJ2-5; D perhaps matches TRBD2 (5 bases). This CDR3 has 14 amino acids. Germline CDR1 is ENHRY and CDR2 is SYGVKD. Trimming pared 7 bases from V and 5 bases from J, leaving 17 bases between. CDR3 sequence reads: CAIKGSASGETQYF. The CDR3 DNA reads TGTGCCATCAAGGGTAGCGCGTCGGGGGAGACCCAGTACTTC.

This rearrangement joins TRBV7-9 to TRBJ2-2, with 8 bases matching TRBD1. Per germline, CDR1 SEHNR and CDR2 FQNEAQ (reference sequence). The CDR3 has 15 amino acids. V was pared by 6 bases and J by 5 bases, with 8 bases of the junction left unmatched. The CDR3 nucleotides read TGTGCCAGCAGTGATCAGGGGGCGTGGACCGGGGAGCTGTTTTTT. It translates to CASSDQGAWTGELFF.

The CDR3 DNA reads as TGTGCCAGTAGTCCAGGCCTAGCGGACTCCTACAATGAGCAGTTCTTC. This sequence encodes CASSPGLADSYNEQFF. The V gene is TRBV19, the J gene TRBJ2-1; the match to TRBD2 covers 7 bases. Germline CDR1 LNHDA, CDR2 SQIVND (reference sequence). Germline trimming cut 5 bases from V and 0 bases from J; bases unmatched to any gene: 7. This CDR3 has 16 residues.

This clone appeared a single time. The rearrangement links TRBV7-9 to TRBJ1-6; the D gene is possibly TRBD1 (5 bases). V was pared by 5 bases and J by 7 bases, with 6 bases between. This CDR3 is built from 12 residues. In germline, CDR1 is SEHNR, CDR2 FQNEAQ (reference sequence). Written as DNA, the CDR3 is TGTGCCAGCAGCCGACAGAATTCACCCCTCCACTTT. This gives the protein CASSRQNSPLHF.